A selection of T cell receptor beta chains follows, all from one sample in a study of OX40 agonist ivuxolimab in advanced cancers. Profiled with immunoSEQ multiplex PCR; TCRdb holds only in-frame clones, not every one. Altogether about 36,000 clones are present, about 70% being singletons, with the ten largest covering approximately 17%. Here the sequenced sample was CD4+ or CD8+ T cells sorted from blood, taken in a trial of the OX40 agonist ivuxolimab. These TCRs come from an adult with an advanced solid tumor such as melanoma, head and neck, liver or kidney cancer. CDR3s include the opening cysteine and the closing phenylalanine or tryptophan.

j_gene: TRBJ2-7
v_gene: TRBV5-1
CDR3aa: CASSLPGSNEQYF

j_gene: TRBJ2-3
v_gene: TRBV9
CDR3aa: CASSAGGTDTQYF

j_gene: TRBJ2-3
v_gene: TRBV27
CDR3aa: CASSPQTGSFTDTQYF

j_gene: TRBJ1-3
v_gene: TRBV29-1
CDR3aa: CSVSDPSGNTIYF

j_gene: TRBJ2-3
v_gene: TRBV7-3
CDR3aa: CASSFAGLAGAEGTQYF

j_gene: TRBJ1-1
v_gene: TRBV5-1
CDR3aa: CASSGQMNTEAFF

j_gene: TRBJ1-2
v_gene: TRBV4-1
CDR3aa: CASSQDDRVNYGYTF

j_gene: TRBJ2-1
v_gene: TRBV30
CDR3aa: CAWSVFSGDTRDEQFF

j_gene: TRBJ2-7
v_gene: TRBV6-1
CDR3aa: CASSEVQVREQYF

j_gene: TRBJ1-2
v_gene: TRBV6-6
CDR3aa: CASSYPDIANYGYTF

j_gene: TRBJ2-1
v_gene: TRBV10-3
CDR3aa: CAINRQGNEQFF

j_gene: TRBJ1-4
v_gene: TRBV7-9
CDR3aa: CASSSPDREGEKLFF

j_gene: TRBJ2-2
v_gene: TRBV5-3
CDR3aa: CARRSPPWTGGDTGELFF

j_gene: TRBJ1-2
v_gene: TRBV6-6
CDR3aa: CASSNRGYGYTF

j_gene: TRBJ2-1
v_gene: TRBV19
CDR3aa: CASRFRTGIIYEQFF

j_gene: TRBJ2-1
v_gene: TRBV5-4
CDR3aa: CASSLDSQRSYNEQFF

j_gene: TRBJ1-5
v_gene: TRBV21-1
CDR3aa: CATTGSRRQPQHF

j_gene: TRBJ2-7
v_gene: TRBV7-2
CDR3aa: CASSFVLATYEQYF

j_gene: TRBJ1-1
v_gene: TRBV29-1
CDR3aa: CSATGNTEAFF

j_gene: TRBJ2-1
v_gene: TRBV2
CDR3aa: CASSTGTRYEQFF